Below are 21 T cell receptor beta chains sequenced from a single sample in a study of T cells in Graves' hyperthyroidism and ophthalmopathy. TCR beta CDR3 sequences were amplified from RNA transcripts. RT-PCR in the first round (using the HTBI primer set) targeted the TCR CDR3. TCRdb recomputed calls from the multiplex PCR reads with MiXCR, one row per CDR3 protein. The table includes under 350,000 distinct CDR3 sequences, approximately 22% detected once. What was sequenced was blood. Receptors originate from a woman aged 45 to 65 with Graves' hyperthyroidism.

This clonotype came up a few times. This may be a read error: a much more frequent sequence differs by one nucleotide. The rearrangement joins TRBV5-1 to TRBJ2-3; D is possibly TRBD1 or TRBD2 (5 bases each). Germline CDR1 reads SGHRS; CDR2 reads YFSETQ. The CDR3 has 15 residues. The V end was cut by 4 bases, the J end by 7 bases, with 19 bases between. This CDR3 reads CASSGEWGMANTQYF. Here the CDR3 DNA reads TGCGCCAGCAGCGGCGAATGGGGGATGGCAAATACGCAGTATTTT.

The rearrangement uses TRBV20-1 and TRBJ2-1, with D unclear. CDR3 size: 15 residues. V dropped 3 bases and J dropped 0 bases, with 12 bases sitting between them. Germline CDR1 DFQATT, CDR2 SNEGSKA (reference sequence). This chain's CDR3 is CSARGWPGSYNEQFF. In nucleotides, the CDR3 is TGCAGTGCTAGGGGCTGGCCTGGCTCCTACAATGAGCAGTTCTTC.

This clonotype was seen many times. J is TRBJ1-5 and V is TRBV6-6; the match to TRBD1 covers 12 bases. The CDR3 runs 16 residues. The ends lost 1 base at V and 4 bases at J; junction bases unmatched: 2. Looked up from germline, CDR1 is MNHNY and CDR2 is SVGAGI (reference sequence). Here the CDR3 DNA reads TGTGCCAGCAGTTACTTGGGACAGGGGGCAAATCAGCCCCAGCATTTT. It is translated as CASSYLGQGANQPQHF.

This clonotype was observed a handful of times. This chain links TRBV25-1 with TRBJ2-5; 7 nucleotides match TRBD1. CDR3 length: 15 amino acids. After removal of 4 bases from V and 4 bases from J, the junction contained 9 bases not matched to a gene. Germline V gene sequence: CDR1 MGHDK, CDR2 SYGVNS. The DNA of the CDR3 is TGTGCCAGCAGTGCTCGGGACAGTTTAAGAGAGACCCAGTACTTC. Translating gives CASSARDSLRETQYF.

At least ten counts were recorded for this clonotype. This sequence joins TRBV20-1 and TRBJ2-1, with TRBD1 matching over 9 bases. The germline V gene encodes CDR1 DFQATT and CDR2 SNEGSKA (reference sequence). Germline trimming cut 5 bases from V and 5 bases from J; bases unmatched to any gene: 10. This CDR3 contains 15 residues. The CDR3 is CSAPTGGGGNNEQFF. The DNA of the CDR3 is TGCAGTGCTCCAACAGGGGGCGGTGGTAACAATGAGCAGTTCTTC.

The genes are TRBV5-1 and TRBJ1-5; D may be TRBD1 (6 bases). The CDR3 is 14 residues long. The germline V and J ends were trimmed by 0 bases and 11 bases, with 15 bases remaining between them. Germline CDR1 is SGHRS and CDR2 is YFSETQ. The CDR3 loop is CASSLDPGDKAQHF. Written as DNA, the CDR3 is TGCGCCAGCAGCTTGGACCCAGGGGATAAGGCCCAGCATTTT.

The chain is built from TRBV6-1 and TRBJ1-2; 8 bases match TRBD1. V dropped 6 bases and J dropped 0; count of bases not matched to a gene: 9. This CDR3 has 16 residues. Germline loops: CDR1 MNHNS, CDR2 SASEGT. CDR3 in amino acids: CASRLGTGAANYGYTF. The CDR3 DNA follows: TGTGCCAGCAGATTGGGGACAGGAGCCGCTAACTATGGCTACACCTTC.

This clonotype was counted at least ten times. In DNA, the CDR3 is TGTGCCAGCAGCCGGCGGGGAAATGAGCAGTTCTTC. It translates to CASSRRGNEQFF. This chain links TRBV5-5 with TRBJ2-1, with D tentatively TRBD2 (6 bases). V was clipped by 4 bases and J by 7 bases, with 9 bases between them. Per the germline V gene, CDR1 is SGHKS and CDR2 is YYEKEE (reference sequence). The CDR3 is made up of 12 amino acids.

This clonotype was recorded many times. CDR3 DNA: TGTGCCAGCAGCTTAGACGGGAGCAACACCGGGGAGCTGTTTTTT. Protein sequence: CASSLDGSNTGELFF. The chain links TRBV7-3 to TRBJ2-2, with TRBD2 as a possible D gene (6 bases). V lost 2 bases to trimming and J lost 2 bases, with 9 bases between them. This CDR3 has 15 residues. Germline V gene sequence: CDR1 SGHTA, CDR2 FQGTGA.

At least ten counts were recorded for this clonotype. The genes are TRBV2 and TRBJ1-4; D gene unclear. From germline, CDR1 is SNHLY and CDR2 FYNNEI. This CDR3 contains 12 residues. V lost 4 bases and J 8 bases, leaving 8 bases between the germline ends. The CDR3 bases are TGTGCCAGCAGTGGCCCGGAGGAAAAACTGTTTTTT. Protein product: CASSGPEEKLFF.

This clonotype has ten or more counts. The chain couples TRBV28 to TRBJ2-7, with a possible D match to TRBD1 (5 bases). CDR1 and CDR2 (germline): MDHEN, SYDVKM. The V and J ends lost 3 bases and 5 bases respectively, with 14 bases between them. The length of the CDR3 is 14 residues. CDR3 sequence (DNA): TGTGCCAGCAGTTTGGGGCCTGCCCTGGACGAGCAGTACTTC. Translation: CASSLGPALDEQYF.

The chain has TRBV29-1 and TRBJ2-1, with D tentatively TRBD1 or TRBD2 (6 bases each). The length of the CDR3 is 17 residues. Germline CDR1 reads SQVTM; CDR2 reads ANQGSEA. The V end was cut by 1 base, the J end by 3 bases, with 19 bases between. The CDR3 loop reads CSVEGIRGRGLYNEQFF. CDR3 coding DNA: TGCAGCGTTGAAGGAATCCGGGGCCGGGGGCTCTACAATGAGCAGTTCTTC.

This clonotype was detected a few times. The V gene is TRBV4-1, the J gene TRBJ1-1; unclear D gene. The V end lost 1 base, the J end lost 1 base, and 10 bases lay between the germline ends. Germline lookup yields CDR1 MGHRA and CDR2 YSYEKL. This CDR3 is built from 15 residues. The CDR3 here is CASSQVPSRNTEAFF. DNA of the CDR3: TGCGCCAGCAGCCAAGTGCCATCCCGGAACACTGAAGCTTTCTTT.

This clonotype was counted many times. The chain carries TRBV7-9 and TRBJ2-7; 7 positions match TRBD2. After removal of 5 bases from V and 5 bases from J, the junction contained 9 bases not matched to a gene. Per germline, CDR1 SEHNR and CDR2 FQNEAQ (reference sequence). CDR3 length: 14 amino acids. CDR3 DNA sequence: TGTGCCAGCAGCGGGCCAGCGGGGCCGGACGAGCAGTACTTC. Translating it yields CASSGPAGPDEQYF. Full variable domain (remainder filled in from reference TRBV7-9 and TRBJ2-7): DTGVSQNPRHKITKRGQNVTFRCDPISEHNRLYWYRQTLGQGPEFLTYFQNEAQLEKSRLLSDRFSAERPKGSFSTLEIQRTEQGDSAMYLCASSGPAGPDEQYFGPGTRLTVT.

This clonotype has ten or more counts. The V call is TRBV18, the J call TRBJ2-3; D is perhaps TRBD1 (5 bases). The CDR3 runs 14 residues. V was trimmed by 6 bases and J by 1 base, leaving 11 bases between them. CDR1 and CDR2 from the germline V gene are KGHSH and LQKENI. The CDR3 loop is CASSLDTGTDTQYF. Here the CDR3 DNA reads TGTGCCAGCTCCCTGGACACAGGCACAGATACGCAGTATTTT.

This clonotype has ten or more counts. This rearrangement joins TRBV2 to TRBJ2-7; 7 bases agree with TRBD2. This CDR3 has 12 residues. Germline V gives CDR1 SNHLY, CDR2 FYNNEI. Unmatched junction bases numbered 3, after V lost 7 bases and J lost 3 bases. DNA for the CDR3: TGTGCCAGCACCACGGGAGGCTACGAGCAGTACTTC. Translating gives CASTTGGYEQYF.

This clonotype was seen a few times. The rearrangement joins TRBV5-1 to TRBJ1-6; D not certain. V lost 2 bases to trimming and J lost 5 bases, with 5 bases between them. The germline V gene encodes CDR1 SGHRS and CDR2 YFSETQ. CDR3 length equals 13 residues. The CDR3 here is CASSLNHNSPLHF. In nucleotides, the CDR3 is TGCGCCAGCAGCTTAAACCATAATTCACCCCTCCACTTT. The variable domain in full, completed from reference TRBV5-1 and TRBJ1-6, reads KAGVTQTPRYLIKTRGQQVTLSCSPISGHRSVSWYQQTPGQGLQFLFEYFSETQRNKGNFPGRFSGRQFSNSRSEMNVSTLELGDSALYLCASSLNHNSPLHFGNGTRLTVT.

In this sample, this clonotype turned up many times. The rearrangement joins TRBV11-3 to TRBJ2-1, with 10 bases lining up with TRBD2. Germline values: CDR1 SGHNT, CDR2 YENEEA. CDR3 size: 16 residues. The junction had 9 bases not matched to a gene; V was cut back by 6 bases and J by 4 bases. The CDR3 coding sequence is TGTGCCAGCAGTCCTCCTAGCGGGAGAACTTACAATGAGCAGTTCTTC. Encoded protein: CASSPPSGRTYNEQFF.

This clonotype came up many times. This chain connects TRBV11-3 to TRBJ2-2; D may be TRBD2 (5 bases). CDR3 length: 14 residues. CDR1 and CDR2 (germline): SGHNT, YENEEA. V was shortened by 5 bases and J by 4 bases, with 11 bases between the two germline ends. The DNA of the CDR3 is TGTGCCAGCAGCGCCGCCCGGGGCACCGGGGAGCTGTTTTTT. As protein: CASSAARGTGELFF.

This clonotype came up many times. CDR3 DNA sequence: TGCAGTGCTAGAGGCCTTCCCCAGAATTCAGATACGCAGTATTTT. This gives the protein CSARGLPQNSDTQYF. V gene TRBV20-1 combines with J gene TRBJ2-3, with no clear D. With 1 base removed from V and 4 bases from J, the gap between germline ends came to 15 bases. The CDR3 has 15 residues. Germline V lookup: CDR1 DFQATT, CDR2 SNEGSKA (reference sequence).

Ten or more counts support this clonotype. The gene calls are TRBV20-1 and TRBJ1-5; 8 positions agree with TRBD1. Per germline, CDR1 DFQATT and CDR2 SNEGSKA (reference sequence). The CDR3 is 16 residues long. Losses at the gene ends were 4 bases for V and 7 bases for J; bases not matched to a gene: 15. In DNA, the CDR3 is TGCAGTGCTATAAACCCGGACAGGGACCGGCTGCAGCCCCAGCATTTT. This gives the protein CSAINPDRDRLQPQHF.